This T cell receptor beta chain was recovered during a study of shared clonotypes between healthy human individuals. The overall study: Each donor contributed plates that comprised three CD4 naive, three CD4 memory, two CD8 naive and one CD8 memory.

Negatively enriched CD4+ T cells were divided by CD45RA into naive and memory. Sorted-subset replicate PCR reactions were performed with approximately 190 ng DNA, corresponding to roughly 27,000 T cell genomes. Libraries were prepared by immunoSEQ multiplex PCR; TCRdb keeps only in-frame clonotypes and omits some of them. The table records over 2 million clones, roughly 94% of them present only once. The CDR3 sequence is 17 residues long. Germline CDR1 is SGHNT and CDR2 is YYREEE (reference sequence). V was shortened by 3 bases and J by 4 bases, with 20 bases between the two germline ends. The sample consisted of naive CD4+ T cells sorted from blood. Subset in this sample: CD45RA+ positively selected. The chain carries TRBV5-4 and TRBJ2-1; D is perhaps TRBD2 (7 bases). The receptor was derived from a man aged 18 to 30 in good health. CDR3 DNA sequence: TGTGCCAGCAGCTGGGGGGGGACATCTGAATTATACAATGAGCAGTTCTTC. Translated: CASSWGGTSELYNEQFF.